Sequencing of this T cell receptor (beta chain) was carried out in a study of blood T cell repertoires in COVID-19. Authors' analysis steps: It was from reference gene primer amplification that nucleated cell counts were estimated. Using immunoSEQ multiplex PCR, the repertoire was profiled, and TCRdb retains in-frame clones only, with some absent. V, J and clone size are those of that table, while D and trimming were read from the DNA. The sample has 25,000 to 35,000 clones, less than 90% seen once; the top ten hold more than 20%. Trimming stripped 4 bases from V and 4 bases from J, with 13 bases between. Looked up from germline, CDR1 is SGHTA and CDR2 is FQGTGA. The CDR3 is 14 residues long. This clone was counted only a few times.

This receptor was obtained from a human donor in a cohort sampled during active COVID-19. The rearrangement joins TRBV7-3 to TRBJ1-1; tentatively, D is TRBD1 (5 bases). Sequencing was done on a sample of peripheral blood. CDR3 bases: TGTGCCAGCAGCTCGGGGGGTGTGGGCACTGAAGCTTTCTTT. Encoded protein: CASSSGGVGTEAFF.